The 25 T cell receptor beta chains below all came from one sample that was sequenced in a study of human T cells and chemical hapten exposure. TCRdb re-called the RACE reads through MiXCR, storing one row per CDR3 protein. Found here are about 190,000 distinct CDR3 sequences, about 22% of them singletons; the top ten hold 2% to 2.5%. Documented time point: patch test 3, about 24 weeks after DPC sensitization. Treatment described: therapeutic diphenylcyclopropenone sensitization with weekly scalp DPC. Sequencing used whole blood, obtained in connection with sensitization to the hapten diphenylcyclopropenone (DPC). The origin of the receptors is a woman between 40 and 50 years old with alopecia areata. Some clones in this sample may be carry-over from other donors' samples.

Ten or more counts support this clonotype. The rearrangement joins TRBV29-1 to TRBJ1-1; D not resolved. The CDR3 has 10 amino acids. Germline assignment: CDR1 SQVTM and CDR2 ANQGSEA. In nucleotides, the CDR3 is TGCAGTGTAGCGAACACTGAAGCTTTCTTT. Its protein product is CSVANTEAFF.

Here the CDR3 reads CASSGSGGTEQFF. The CDR3 DNA reads TGTGCCAGCAGTGGGTCAGGGGGCACTGAGCAGTTCTTC. The chain recombines TRBV2 with TRBJ2-1; 8 nucleotides match TRBD1. The CDR3 is 13 residues long. The germline CDR1 and CDR2 sequences are SNHLY and FYNNEI. J lost 9 bases, V lost 4 bases, and 5 bases had no gene match.

The CDR3 region is CASTRGTQETQYF. In nucleotides, the CDR3 is TGTGCCAGCACACGGGGGACCCAAGAGACCCAGTACTTC. The chain is built from TRBV28 and TRBJ2-5; possible D gene TRBD2, 6 bases. The V and J ends lost 7 bases and 1 base respectively, with 10 bases between them. Germline lookup yields CDR1 MDHEN and CDR2 SYDVKM. The CDR3 spans 13 residues.

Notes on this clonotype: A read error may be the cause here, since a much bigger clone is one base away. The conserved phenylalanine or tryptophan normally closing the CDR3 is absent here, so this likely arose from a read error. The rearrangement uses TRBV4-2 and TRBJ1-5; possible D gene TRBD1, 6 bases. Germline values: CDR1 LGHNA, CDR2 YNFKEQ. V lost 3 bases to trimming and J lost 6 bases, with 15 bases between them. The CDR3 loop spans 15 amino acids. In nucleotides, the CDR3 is TGTGCCAGCAGCCATGGCAGGGGATCGGGTCAGCCCCAGCATTCT. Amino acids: CASSHGRGSGQPQHS.

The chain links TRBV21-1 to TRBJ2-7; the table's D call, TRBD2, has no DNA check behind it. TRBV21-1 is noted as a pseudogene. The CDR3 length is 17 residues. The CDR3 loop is CASSKPGLAGGPREQYF. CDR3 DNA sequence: TGTGCCAGCAGCAAACCGGGACTAGCGGGAGGGCCTCGAGAGCAGTACTTC.

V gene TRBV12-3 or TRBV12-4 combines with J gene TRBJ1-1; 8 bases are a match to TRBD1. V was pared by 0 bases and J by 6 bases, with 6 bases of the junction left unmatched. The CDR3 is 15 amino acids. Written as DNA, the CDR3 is TGTGCCAGCAGTTTAGCCAGACAGGGGTTCTCTGAAGCTTTCTTT. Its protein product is CASSLARQGFSEAFF.

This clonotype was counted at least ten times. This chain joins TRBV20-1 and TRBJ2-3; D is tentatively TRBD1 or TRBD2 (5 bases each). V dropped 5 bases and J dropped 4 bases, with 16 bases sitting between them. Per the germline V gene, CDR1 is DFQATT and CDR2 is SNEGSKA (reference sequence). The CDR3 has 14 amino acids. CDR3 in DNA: TGCAGTGCTGCCCCGGGGACCGGCGCAGATACGCAGTATTTT. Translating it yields CSAAPGTGADTQYF.

CDR3: CASSYTGTVNEQFF. The CDR3 bases are TGTGCCAGCAGCTATACCGGGACAGTCAATGAGCAGTTCTTC. The chain uses TRBV7-2 and TRBJ2-1; the match to TRBD1 covers 7 bases. The V and J ends lost 4 bases and 6 bases, in that order; junction bases with no gene match: 6. Germline CDR1 reads SGHTA; CDR2 reads FQGNSA. The CDR3 loop spans 14 amino acids.

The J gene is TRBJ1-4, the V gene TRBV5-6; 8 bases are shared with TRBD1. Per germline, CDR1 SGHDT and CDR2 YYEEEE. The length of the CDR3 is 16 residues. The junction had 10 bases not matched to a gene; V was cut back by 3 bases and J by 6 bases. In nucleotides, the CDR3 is TGTGCCAGCAGCTCCGCGCAGGGGGCGTATGATGAAAAACTGTTTTTT. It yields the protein CASSSAQGAYDEKLFF.

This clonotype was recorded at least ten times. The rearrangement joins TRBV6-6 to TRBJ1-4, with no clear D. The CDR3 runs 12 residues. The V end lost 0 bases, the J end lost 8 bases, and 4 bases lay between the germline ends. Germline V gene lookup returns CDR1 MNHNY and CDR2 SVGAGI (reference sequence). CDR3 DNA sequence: TGTGCCAGCAGTTACTCCTGGGAAAAACTGTTTTTT. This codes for CASSYSWEKLFF.

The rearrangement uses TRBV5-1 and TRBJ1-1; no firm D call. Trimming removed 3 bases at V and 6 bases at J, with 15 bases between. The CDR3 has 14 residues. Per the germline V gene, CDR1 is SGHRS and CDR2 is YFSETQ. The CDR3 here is CASSYSSGQPEAFF. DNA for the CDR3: TGCGCCAGCAGCTACTCGTCCGGCCAACCTGAAGCTTTCTTT.

The CDR3 protein is CATGGSYNSPLHF. CDR3 DNA sequence: TGTGCCACCGGGGGGTCCTATAATTCACCCCTCCACTTT. The gene calls are TRBV15 and TRBJ1-6, with D maybe TRBD1 (5 bases). V gave up 8 bases and J gave up 1 base, with 6 bases separating them. The CDR3 is 13 residues long. CDR1 is LNHNV, CDR2 YYDKDF, per germline (reference sequence). The variable domain in full, with the rest retrieved from reference TRBV15 and TRBJ1-6, is DAMVIQNPRYQVTQFGKPVTLSCSQTLNHNVMYWYQQKSSQAPKLLFHYYDKDFNNEADTPDNFQSRRPNTSFCFLDIRSPGLGDTAMYLCATGGSYNSPLHFGNGTRLTVT.

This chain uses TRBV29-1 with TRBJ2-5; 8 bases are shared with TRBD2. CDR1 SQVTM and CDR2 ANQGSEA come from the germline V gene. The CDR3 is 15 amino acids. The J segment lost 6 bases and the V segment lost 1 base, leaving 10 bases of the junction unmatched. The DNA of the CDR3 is TGCAGCGTTGAAGGAGGCGGGGGGAAGGGGAAGACCCAGTACTTC. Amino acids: CSVEGGGGKGKTQYF.

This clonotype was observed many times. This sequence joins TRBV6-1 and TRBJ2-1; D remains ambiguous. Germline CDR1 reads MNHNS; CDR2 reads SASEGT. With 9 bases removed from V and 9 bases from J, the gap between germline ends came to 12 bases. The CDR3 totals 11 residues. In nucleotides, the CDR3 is TGTGCCAGTGCCGTTGTTGGTGAGCAGTTCTTC. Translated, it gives CASAVVGEQFF.

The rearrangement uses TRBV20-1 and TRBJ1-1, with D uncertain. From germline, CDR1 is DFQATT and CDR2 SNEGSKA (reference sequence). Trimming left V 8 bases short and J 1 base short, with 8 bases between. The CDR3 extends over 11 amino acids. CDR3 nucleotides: TGCAGTCCGAGATCGAACACTGAAGCTTTCTTT. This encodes CSPRSNTEAFF.

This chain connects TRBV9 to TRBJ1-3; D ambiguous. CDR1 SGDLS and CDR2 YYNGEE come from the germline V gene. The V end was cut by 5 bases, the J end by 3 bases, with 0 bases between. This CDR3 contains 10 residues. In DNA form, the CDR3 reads TGTGCCAGCAGTGGAAACACCATATATTTT. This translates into CASSGNTIYF.

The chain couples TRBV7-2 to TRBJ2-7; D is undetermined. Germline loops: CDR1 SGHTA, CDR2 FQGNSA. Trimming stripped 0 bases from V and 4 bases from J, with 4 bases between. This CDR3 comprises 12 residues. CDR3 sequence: CASSLAKYEQYF. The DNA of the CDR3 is TGTGCCAGCAGCTTAGCGAAATACGAGCAGTACTTC.

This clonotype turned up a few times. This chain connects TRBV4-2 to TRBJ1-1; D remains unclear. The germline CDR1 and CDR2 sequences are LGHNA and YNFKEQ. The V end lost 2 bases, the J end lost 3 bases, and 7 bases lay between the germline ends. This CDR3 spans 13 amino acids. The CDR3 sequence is CASSQRRDTEAFF. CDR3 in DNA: TGTGCCAGCAGCCAACGACGGGACACTGAAGCTTTCTTT.

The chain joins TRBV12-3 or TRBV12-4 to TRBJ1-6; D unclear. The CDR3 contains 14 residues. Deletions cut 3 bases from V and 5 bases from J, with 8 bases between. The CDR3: CASSFSTDNSPLHF. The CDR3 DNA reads TGTGCCAGCAGTTTTTCAACAGATAATTCACCCCTCCACTTT.

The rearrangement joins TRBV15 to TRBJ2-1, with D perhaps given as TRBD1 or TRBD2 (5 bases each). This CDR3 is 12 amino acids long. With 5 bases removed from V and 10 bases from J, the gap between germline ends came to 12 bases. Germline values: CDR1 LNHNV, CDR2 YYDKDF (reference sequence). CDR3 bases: TGTGCCACCAGCCCAGGGCCGGGGGAGCAGTTCTTC. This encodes CATSPGPGEQFF.

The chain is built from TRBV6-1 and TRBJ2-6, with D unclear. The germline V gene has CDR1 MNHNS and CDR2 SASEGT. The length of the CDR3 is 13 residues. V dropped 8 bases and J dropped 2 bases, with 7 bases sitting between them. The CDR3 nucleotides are TGTGCCAGCGGCCCCACTGGGGCCAACGTCCTGACTTTC. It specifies CASGPTGANVLTF.

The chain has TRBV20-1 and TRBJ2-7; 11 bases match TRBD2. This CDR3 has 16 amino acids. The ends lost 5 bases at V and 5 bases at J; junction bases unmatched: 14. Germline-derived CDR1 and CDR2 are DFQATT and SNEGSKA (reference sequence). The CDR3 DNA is TGCAGTGCTGGGACTAGCGGATTCGTTATTCGGGACGAGCAGTACTTC. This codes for CSAGTSGFVIRDEQYF.

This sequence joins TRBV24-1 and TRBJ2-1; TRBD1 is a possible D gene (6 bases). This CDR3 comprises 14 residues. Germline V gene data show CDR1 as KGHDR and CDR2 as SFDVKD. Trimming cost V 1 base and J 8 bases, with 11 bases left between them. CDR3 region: CATSDFQGWDEQFF. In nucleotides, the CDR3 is TGTGCCACCAGTGATTTCCAGGGGTGGGATGAGCAGTTCTTC.

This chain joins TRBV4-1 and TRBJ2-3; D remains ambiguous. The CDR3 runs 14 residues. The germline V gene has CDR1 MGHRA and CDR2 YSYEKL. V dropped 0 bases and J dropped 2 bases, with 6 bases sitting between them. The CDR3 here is CASSQDPTTDTQYF. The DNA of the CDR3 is TGCGCCAGCAGCCAAGACCCCACCACAGATACGCAGTATTTT.

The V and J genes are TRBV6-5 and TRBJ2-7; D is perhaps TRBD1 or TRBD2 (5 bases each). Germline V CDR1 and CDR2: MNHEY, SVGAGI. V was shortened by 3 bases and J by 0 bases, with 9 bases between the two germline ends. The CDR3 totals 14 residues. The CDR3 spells CASSYKGSSYEQYF. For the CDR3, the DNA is TGTGCCAGCAGTTATAAGGGGAGCTCCTACGAGCAGTACTTC.